This T cell receptor (beta chain) was documented in a study of shared clonotypes between healthy human individuals. General study findings and limits: Clonotypes which were not shared had lower generation probabilities than clonotypes that all four donors shared. Generally, estimated richness proved larger in naive subsets than it did in memory subsets.

Clones were sequenced by immunoSEQ multiplex PCR, and TCRdb holds only the in-frame ones, with some missing. The repertoire has 2 million to 3 million clones, more than 90% of them found once; the top ten carry 0.13% to 0.15%. A note on this clone: The target antigen is unknown.

This CDR3 spans 16 amino acids. Trimming left V 0 bases short and J 1 base short, with 12 bases between. Germline values: CDR1 SGDLS, CDR2 YYNGEE. Sample: naive CD4+ T cells sorted from blood. Subset in this sample: CD45RA+ positively selected. The TCR originated in a man in his late teens or twenties in good health. The rearrangement uses TRBV9 and TRBJ2-3; D not resolved. CDR3 DNA sequence: TGTGCCAGCAGCGTAGATCTACTATCCGGCACAGATACGCAGTATTTT. As protein: CASSVDLLSGTDTQYF.